A few counts support the clone carrying this T cell receptor beta chain. Germline CDR1 KGHSH, CDR2 LQKENI. CDR3 length equals 17 residues. The trim removed 2 bases at V and 3 bases at J, leaving 11 bases unmatched. Original handling: Reference gene primer amplification gave estimated nucleated cell counts. Profiling relied on immunoSEQ multiplex PCR, and the TCRdb table lists in-frame clones only, not all of them. The DNA was the basis for D and trimming; V, J and clone size are from that table. Seen here are around 170,000 clones, 88% observed once, and the top ten hold about 26%. These data belong to a study of blood T cell repertoires in COVID-19. In the study overall: There were acute and convalescent COVID-19 samples, and they came from the United States, Italy and Spain. The cDNA or gDNA used as material had been derived from T cells, B-cell-depleted T cells, or PBMCs.

This receptor was identified in a man aged 60 to 69 with acute or convalescent COVID-19. This chain connects TRBV18 to TRBJ2-7, with 9 bases aligning to TRBD1. The source material was peripheral blood. CDR3 amino acids: CASSPSSGTGNSYEQYF. CDR3 coding DNA: TGTGCCAGCTCACCATCCTCCGGGACAGGGAATAGCTACGAGCAGTACTTC.